The entry that follows covers one TCR beta chain sequence. Its antigen is still unknown. Base qualities are missing; no much larger clone stands one base away. V is pruned by 3 bases and J by 6 bases, leaving 9 bases of the junction without a gene match. For CDR1 and CDR2, the germline V gene (reference sequence) lists LNHNV and YYDKDF. The CDR3 contains 15 residues, cysteine and phenylalanine counted. The retained sequence is limited to the CDR3, 45 bases, with the frame set at the first base. TCRbeta CDR3 regions were amplified from genomic DNA by means of the immunoSEQ Assay, a bias-controlled multiplex PCR. The paper's data handling went like this. Nucleated cell counts per sample were estimated from amplification of reference gene primers within the assay. Sequence reads were collapsed and filtered to measure the absolute abundance of every unique TCRbeta CDR3 rearrangement. Productive Simpson clonality was computed per sample as the square root of Simpson's diversity index over productive rearrangements. TCRdb obtained this table from immuneACCESS and retained in-frame rearrangements with V and J assigned. These tables miss some clones; where compared with another copy, unresolved V genes account for less than half of the shortfall, and the remainder is unexplained. V and J calls and clone size follow that table, whereas D and trimming were derived from the DNA. This sample lists under 250,000 clones; 70% to 90% were detected once. Approximately 10% of the sample is taken by the ten largest.

The sample is drawn from a study of blood T cell repertoires in COVID-19 (dated by TCRdb to 2019 to 2021). Regarding the research as a whole: Samples covering the acute and convalescent phases of COVID-19 were provided by collaborators in the United States, Italy and Spain. Where available, HLA class I and class II types were obtained from metadata supplied by the sample provider rather than from assay-based typing. Subjects who had been exposed to COVID-19, were actively infected with it, or had recovered from it provided the deeply sampled blood TCRbeta repertoires that made up the dataset. The material from the prospective study consisted of cDNA or gDNA derived from T cells, B-cell-depleted T cells, or PBMCs. The sample metadata nearly always contained a de-identified subject ID, COVID-19 status, age in years and sex. Samples came from the ongoing ImmuneRACE study (first 160 participants) plus 1,254 subjects from 6 global collaborators. The repertoires were made available in a free public database intended to serve as a resource for research on the immune response to SARS-CoV-2. Overall results and qualifications from the work: Clinical and demographic metadata were provided uncurated, with the amount varying by source and participant.

At one collaborating source in Seattle, patients were enrolled during active infection and were followed longitudinally through the course of disease. Each collaborating institution followed its own protocols to collect whole blood in K2EDTA tubes. For TCRbeta analysis, collaborators shipped samples in one of three forms: frozen whole blood, isolated PBMCs, or DNA extracted from either of those sample types. The sequenced sample was peripheral blood. The rearrangement combines TRBV15 with TRBJ1-2; 8 bases in between match TRBD1. The TCR was taken from a man aged 50 to 59 with COVID-19, enrolled during active disease. The nucleotides read TGTGCCACCAGCAGGGGACGACAGGGGTTCCATGGCTACACCTTC. Its product reads: CATSRGRQGFHGYTF.